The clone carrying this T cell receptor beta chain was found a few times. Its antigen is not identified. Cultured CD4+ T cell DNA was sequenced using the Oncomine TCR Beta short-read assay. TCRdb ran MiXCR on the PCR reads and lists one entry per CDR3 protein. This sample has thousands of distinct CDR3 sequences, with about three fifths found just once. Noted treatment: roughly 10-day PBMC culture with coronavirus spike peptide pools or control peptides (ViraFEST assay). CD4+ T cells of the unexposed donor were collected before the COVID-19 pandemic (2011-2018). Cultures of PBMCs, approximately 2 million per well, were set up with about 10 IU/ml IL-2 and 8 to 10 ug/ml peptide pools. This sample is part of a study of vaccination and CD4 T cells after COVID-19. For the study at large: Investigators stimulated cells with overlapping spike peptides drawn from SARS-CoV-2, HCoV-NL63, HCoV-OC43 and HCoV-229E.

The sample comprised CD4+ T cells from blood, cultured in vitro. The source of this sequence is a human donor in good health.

CDR3 loop: CATSSQVGYGYTF. The CDR3 DNA is TGTGCCACCAGTTCGCAGGTGGGCTATGGCTACACCTTC. The chain recombines TRBV24-1 with TRBJ1-2, with D unclear. The length of the CDR3 is 13 residues. Germline V CDR1 and CDR2: KGHDR, SFDVKD. V lost 6 bases and J 4 bases, leaving 11 bases between the germline ends.